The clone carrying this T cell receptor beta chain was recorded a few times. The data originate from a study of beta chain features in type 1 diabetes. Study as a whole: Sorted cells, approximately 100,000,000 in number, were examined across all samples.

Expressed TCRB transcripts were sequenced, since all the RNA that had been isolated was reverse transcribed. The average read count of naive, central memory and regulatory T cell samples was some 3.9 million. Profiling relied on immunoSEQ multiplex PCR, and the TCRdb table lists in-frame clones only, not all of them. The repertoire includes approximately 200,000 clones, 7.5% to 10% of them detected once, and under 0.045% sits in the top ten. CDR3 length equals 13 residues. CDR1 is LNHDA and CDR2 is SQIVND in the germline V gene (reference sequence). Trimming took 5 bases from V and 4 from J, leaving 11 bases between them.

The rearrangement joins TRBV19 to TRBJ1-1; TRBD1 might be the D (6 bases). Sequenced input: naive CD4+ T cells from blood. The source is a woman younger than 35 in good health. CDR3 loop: CASSLNRATEAFF. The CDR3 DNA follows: TGTGCCAGTAGTTTGAACAGGGCCACTGAAGCTTTCTTT.